This T cell receptor (beta chain) was captured in a study of blood T cell repertoires in COVID-19. Study in general: Samples came from the United States, Italy and Spain, spanning acute and convalescent COVID-19.

This clone was picked up one time. The repertoire was sequenced with immunoSEQ multiplex PCR; TCRdb's copy has only in-frame clones and lacks some. The sample yields some 240,000 clones, 70% to 90% seen once. The germline V gene encodes CDR1 SGHNT and CDR2 YENEEA. The CDR3 is made up of 13 amino acids. V was trimmed by 1 base and J by 8 bases, leaving 9 bases between them. Assignments of participants to cohorts depended upon their own reported clinical history. Within 2 weeks of study entry, exposed participants had contacted a PCR-confirmed or clinician-diagnosed COVID-19 case. Input material: PBMCs or T cells enriched from blood (not recorded which). The chain links TRBV11-3 to TRBJ2-1, with D hard to call. The TCR originated in a woman between 45 and 65 years old who had been exposed to COVID-19. CDR3: CASSLVRKDEQFF. In nucleotides, the CDR3 is TGTGCCAGCAGCTTAGTCAGGAAAGATGAGCAGTTCTTC.